This TCR beta chain was obtained from a study of T-cell reconstitution after alpha-beta-depleted transplantation in children. Unique molecular identifiers were used in preparing the TCRbeta library. Using its own MiXCR run on the PCR reads, TCRdb lists one record per CDR3 protein. The sample holds around 480,000 distinct CDR3 sequences, approximately 32% seen once. V trimming: 5 bases; J trimming: 6 bases; junction bases outside the gene matches: 3. The CDR3 length is 12 residues. From germline, CDR1 is SGHAT and CDR2 FQNNGV. Specimen: PBMCs from the stem cell graft donor, collected from the stem cell graft. This TCR was sampled from a human donor who donated a stem cell graft to a child with aplastic anemia. The chain carries TRBV11-2 and TRBJ2-7; the match to TRBD2 covers 8 bases. The CDR3 sequence: CASSRLAFEQYF. CDR3 DNA: TGTGCCAGCAGCAGACTAGCGTTCGAGCAGTACTTC.